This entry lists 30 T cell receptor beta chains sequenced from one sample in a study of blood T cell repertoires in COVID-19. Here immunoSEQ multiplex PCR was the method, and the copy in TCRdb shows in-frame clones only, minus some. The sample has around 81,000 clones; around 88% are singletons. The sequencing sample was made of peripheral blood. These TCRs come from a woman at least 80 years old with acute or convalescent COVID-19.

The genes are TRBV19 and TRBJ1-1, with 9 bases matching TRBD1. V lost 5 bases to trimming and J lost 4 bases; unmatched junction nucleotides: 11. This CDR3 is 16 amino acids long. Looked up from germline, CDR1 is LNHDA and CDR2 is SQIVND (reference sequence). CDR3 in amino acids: CASSLQTGGRGTEAFF. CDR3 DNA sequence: TGTGCCAGTAGTCTACAGACAGGGGGAAGGGGCACTGAAGCTTTCTTT.

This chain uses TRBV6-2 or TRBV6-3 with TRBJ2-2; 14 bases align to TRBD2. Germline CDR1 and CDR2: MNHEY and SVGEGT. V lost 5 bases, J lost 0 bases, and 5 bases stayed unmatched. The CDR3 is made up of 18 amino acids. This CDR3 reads CASSRTSGGTTNTGELFF. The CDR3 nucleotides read TGTGCCAGCAGTCGGACTAGCGGGGGGACAACGAACACCGGGGAGCTGTTTTTT.

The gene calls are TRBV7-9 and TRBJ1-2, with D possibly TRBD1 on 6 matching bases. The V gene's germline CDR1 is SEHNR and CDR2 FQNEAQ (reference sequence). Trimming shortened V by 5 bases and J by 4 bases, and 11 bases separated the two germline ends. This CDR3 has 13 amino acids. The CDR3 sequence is CASSETTGYGYTF. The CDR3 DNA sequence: TGTGCCAGCAGCGAAACGACAGGCTATGGCTACACCTTC.

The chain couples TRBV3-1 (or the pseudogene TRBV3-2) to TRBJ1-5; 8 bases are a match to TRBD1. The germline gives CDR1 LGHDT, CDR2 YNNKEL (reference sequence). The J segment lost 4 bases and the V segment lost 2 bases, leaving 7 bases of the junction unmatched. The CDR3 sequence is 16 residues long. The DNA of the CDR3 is TGTGCCAGCAGCCAACACGGGACAGGTCAAAATCAGCCCCAGCATTTT. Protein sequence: CASSQHGTGQNQPQHF.

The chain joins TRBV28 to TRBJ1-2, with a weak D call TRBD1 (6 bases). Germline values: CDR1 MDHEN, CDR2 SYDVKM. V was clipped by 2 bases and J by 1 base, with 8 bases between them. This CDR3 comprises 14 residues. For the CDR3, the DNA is TGTGCCAGCAGTTTAGGGGGCATTAACTATGGCTACACCTTC. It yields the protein CASSLGGINYGYTF.

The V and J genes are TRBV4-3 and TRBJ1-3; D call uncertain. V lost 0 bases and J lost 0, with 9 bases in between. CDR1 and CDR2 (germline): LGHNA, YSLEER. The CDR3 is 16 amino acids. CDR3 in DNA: TGCGCCAGCAGCCAAGATCCAGGCATCTCTGGAAACACCATATATTTT. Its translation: CASSQDPGISGNTIYF.

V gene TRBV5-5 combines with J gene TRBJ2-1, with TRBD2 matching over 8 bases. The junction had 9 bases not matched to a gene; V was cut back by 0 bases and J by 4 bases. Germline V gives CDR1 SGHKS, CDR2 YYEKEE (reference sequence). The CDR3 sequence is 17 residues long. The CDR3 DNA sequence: TGTGCCAGCAGCTTGGTTCTAGCGGGTGCAGGGTACAATGAGCAGTTCTTC. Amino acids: CASSLVLAGAGYNEQFF.

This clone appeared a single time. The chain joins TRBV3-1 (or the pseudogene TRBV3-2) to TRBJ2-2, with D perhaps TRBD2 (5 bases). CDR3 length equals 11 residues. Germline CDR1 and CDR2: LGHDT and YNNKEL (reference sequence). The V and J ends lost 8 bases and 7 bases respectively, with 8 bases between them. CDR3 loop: CASDRGGELFF. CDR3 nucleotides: TGTGCCAGCGATCGGGGCGGGGAGCTGTTTTTT.

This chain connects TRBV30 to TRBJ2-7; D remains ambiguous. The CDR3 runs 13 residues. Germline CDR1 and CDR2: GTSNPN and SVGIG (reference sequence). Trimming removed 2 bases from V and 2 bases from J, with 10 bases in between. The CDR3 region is CAWSSSNAYEQYF. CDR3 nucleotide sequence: TGTGCCTGGAGTTCCTCTAATGCCTACGAGCAGTACTTC.

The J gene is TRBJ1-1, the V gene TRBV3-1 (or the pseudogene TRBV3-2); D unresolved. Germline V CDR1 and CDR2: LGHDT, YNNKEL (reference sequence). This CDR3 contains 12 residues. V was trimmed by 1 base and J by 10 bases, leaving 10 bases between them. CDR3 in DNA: TGTGCCAGCAGCCAAGTCGGGGTGGGAGCTTTCTTT. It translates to CASSQVGVGAFF.

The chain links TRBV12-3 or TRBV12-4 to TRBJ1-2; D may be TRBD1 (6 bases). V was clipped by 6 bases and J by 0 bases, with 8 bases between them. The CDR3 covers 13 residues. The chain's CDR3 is CASRQGSNYGYTF. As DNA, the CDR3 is TGTGCCAGCAGACAGGGTTCTAACTATGGCTACACCTTC.

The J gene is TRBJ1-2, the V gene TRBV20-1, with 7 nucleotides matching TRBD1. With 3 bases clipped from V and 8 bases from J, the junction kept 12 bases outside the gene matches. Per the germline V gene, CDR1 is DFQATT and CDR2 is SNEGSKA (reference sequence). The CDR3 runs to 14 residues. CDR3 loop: CSASPGGTSWGYTF. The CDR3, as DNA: TGCAGTGCTAGTCCAGGGGGTACCTCGTGGGGCTACACCTTC.

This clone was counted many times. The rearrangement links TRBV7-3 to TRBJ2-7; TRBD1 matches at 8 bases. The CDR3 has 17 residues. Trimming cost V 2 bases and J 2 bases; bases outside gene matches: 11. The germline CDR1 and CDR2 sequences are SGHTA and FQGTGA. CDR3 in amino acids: CASSLEGTGPFPYEQYF. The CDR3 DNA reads TGTGCCAGCAGCTTAGAAGGGACAGGCCCCTTTCCCTACGAGCAGTACTTC.

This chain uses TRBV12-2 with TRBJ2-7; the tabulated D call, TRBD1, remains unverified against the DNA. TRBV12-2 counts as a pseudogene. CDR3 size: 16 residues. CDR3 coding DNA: TGTGCAAGTCGCTTAGCGCACAGGAGAAGGAACTGCGAGCAGTACTTC. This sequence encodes CASRLAHRRRNCEQYF.

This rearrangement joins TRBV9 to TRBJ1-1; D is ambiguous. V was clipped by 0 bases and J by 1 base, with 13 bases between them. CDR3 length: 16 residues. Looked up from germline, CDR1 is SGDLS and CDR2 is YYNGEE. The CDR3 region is CASSVVSSSQNTEAFF. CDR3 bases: TGTGCCAGCAGCGTAGTATCCAGTTCTCAGAACACTGAAGCTTTCTTT.

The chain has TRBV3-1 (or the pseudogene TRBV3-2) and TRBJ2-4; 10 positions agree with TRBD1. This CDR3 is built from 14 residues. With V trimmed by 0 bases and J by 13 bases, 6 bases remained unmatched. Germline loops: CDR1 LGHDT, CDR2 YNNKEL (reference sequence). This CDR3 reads CASSQEGQGTIQYF. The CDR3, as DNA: TGTGCCAGCAGCCAAGAGGGACAGGGGACGATACAGTACTTC.

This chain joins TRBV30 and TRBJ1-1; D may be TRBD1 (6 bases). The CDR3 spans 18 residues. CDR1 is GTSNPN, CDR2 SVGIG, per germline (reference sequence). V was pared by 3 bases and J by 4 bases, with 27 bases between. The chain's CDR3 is CAWSPTGQGRVVGTEAFF. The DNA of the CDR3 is TGTGCCTGGAGCCCTACAGGGCAGGGAAGGGTTGTTGGCACTGAAGCTTTCTTT.

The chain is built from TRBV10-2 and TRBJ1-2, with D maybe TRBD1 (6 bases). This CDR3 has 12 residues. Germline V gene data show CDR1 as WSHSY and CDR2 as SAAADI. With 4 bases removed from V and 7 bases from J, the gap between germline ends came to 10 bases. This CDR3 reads CASSVDRSGYTF. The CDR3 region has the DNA TGCGCCAGCAGTGTGGACAGATCTGGCTACACCTTC.

The CDR3: CASGLSGTTDTQYF. The CDR3, as DNA: TGTGCTAGTGGTTTGAGCGGTACCACAGATACGCAGTATTTT. The V gene is TRBV12-5, the J gene TRBJ2-3, with D perhaps TRBD2 (5 bases). This CDR3 contains 14 residues. Deletions cut 2 bases from V and 2 bases from J, with 8 bases between. The germline gives CDR1 LGHNT, CDR2 FRNRAP.

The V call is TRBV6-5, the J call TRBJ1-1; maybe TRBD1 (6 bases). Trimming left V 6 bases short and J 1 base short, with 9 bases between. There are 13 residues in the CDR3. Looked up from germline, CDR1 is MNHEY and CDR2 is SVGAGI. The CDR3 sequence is CASREDRNTEAFF. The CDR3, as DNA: TGTGCCAGCAGGGAGGACAGGAACACTGAAGCTTTCTTT.

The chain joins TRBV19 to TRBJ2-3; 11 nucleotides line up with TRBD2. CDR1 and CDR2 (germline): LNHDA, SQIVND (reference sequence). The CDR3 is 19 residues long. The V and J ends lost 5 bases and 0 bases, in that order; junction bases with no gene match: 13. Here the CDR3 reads CASSLKSGLAGGSTDTQYF. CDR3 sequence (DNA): TGTGCCAGTAGTCTAAAGAGCGGGCTAGCGGGGGGTAGCACAGATACGCAGTATTTT. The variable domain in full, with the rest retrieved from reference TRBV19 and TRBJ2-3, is DGGITQSPKYLFRKEGQNVTLSCEQNLNHDAMYWYRQDPGQGLRLIYYSQIVNDFQKGDIAEGYSVSREKKESFPLTVTSAQKNPTAFYLCASSLKSGLAGGSTDTQYFGPGTRLTVL.

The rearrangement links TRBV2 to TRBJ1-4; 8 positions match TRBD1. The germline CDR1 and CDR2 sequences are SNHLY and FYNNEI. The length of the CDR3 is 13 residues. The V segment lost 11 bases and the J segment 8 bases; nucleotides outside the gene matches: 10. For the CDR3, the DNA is TGTGCCGGAAGGACAGGGACGGAAGAAAAACTGTTTTTT. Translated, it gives CAGRTGTEEKLFF. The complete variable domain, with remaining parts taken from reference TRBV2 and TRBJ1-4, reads EPEVTQTPSHQVTQMGQEVILRCVPISNHLYFYWYRQILGQKVEFLVSFYNNEISEKSEIFDDQFSVERPDGSNFTLKIRSTKLEDSAMYFCAGRTGTEEKLFFGSGTQLSVL.

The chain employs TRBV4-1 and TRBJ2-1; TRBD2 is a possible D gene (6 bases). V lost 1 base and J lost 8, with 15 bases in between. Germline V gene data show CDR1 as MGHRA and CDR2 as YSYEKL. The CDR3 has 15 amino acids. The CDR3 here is CASSQGGVWEDEQFF. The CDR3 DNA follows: TGCGCCAGCAGCCAAGGGGGGGTTTGGGAAGATGAGCAGTTCTTC.

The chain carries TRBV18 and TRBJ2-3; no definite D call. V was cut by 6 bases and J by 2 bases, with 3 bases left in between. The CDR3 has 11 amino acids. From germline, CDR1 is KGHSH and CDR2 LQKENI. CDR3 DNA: TGTGCCAGCTCTTACACAGATACGCAGTATTTT. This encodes CASSYTDTQYF.

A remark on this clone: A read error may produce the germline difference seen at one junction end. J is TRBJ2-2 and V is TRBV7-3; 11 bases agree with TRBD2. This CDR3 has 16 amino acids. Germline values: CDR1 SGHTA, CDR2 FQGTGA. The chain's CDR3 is CASSLTSGSHTGELFF. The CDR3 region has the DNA TGTGCCAGCAGTTTAACTAGCGGGAGCCACACCGGGGAGCTGTTTTTT.

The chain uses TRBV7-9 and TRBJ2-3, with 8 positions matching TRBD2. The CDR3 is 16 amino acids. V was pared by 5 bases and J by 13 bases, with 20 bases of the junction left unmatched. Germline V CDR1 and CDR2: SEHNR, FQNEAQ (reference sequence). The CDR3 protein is CASSTADRGGHRYEYF. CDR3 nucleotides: TGTGCCAGCAGCACAGCGGACCGGGGGGGTCACAGATACGAGTATTTT.

The CDR3 coding sequence is TGTGCCAGCAGTGAAACGACAGGGAAGGATGGCTACACCTTC. It specifies CASSETTGKDGYTF. V usage is TRBV2 and J usage is TRBJ1-2; 7 bases align to TRBD1. The CDR3 is 14 residues long. Germline assignment: CDR1 SNHLY and CDR2 FYNNEI. Unmatched junction bases numbered 6, after V lost 2 bases and J lost 6 bases.

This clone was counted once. CDR3 protein: CASSYSRDRGRNEQFF. DNA of the CDR3: TGCGCCAGCAGCTACTCCCGGGACAGGGGGCGTAATGAGCAGTTCTTC. This rearrangement joins TRBV5-1 to TRBJ2-1; 12 bases agree with TRBD1. The ends lost 3 bases at V and 7 bases at J; junction bases unmatched: 8. The length of the CDR3 is 16 residues. Germline CDR1 and CDR2: SGHRS and YFSETQ.

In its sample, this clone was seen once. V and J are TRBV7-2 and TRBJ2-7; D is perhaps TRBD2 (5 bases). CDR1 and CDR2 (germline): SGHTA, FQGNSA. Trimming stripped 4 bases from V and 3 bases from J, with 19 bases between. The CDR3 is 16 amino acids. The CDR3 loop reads CASSSSLERWFYEQYF. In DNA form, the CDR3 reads TGTGCCAGCAGCTCCTCCCTTGAGCGGTGGTTCTACGAGCAGTACTTC.

CDR3 region: CASSLQDAQDTIYF. CDR3 nucleotide sequence: TGTGCCAGTAGTCTACAGGATGCTCAGGACACCATATATTTT. This chain links TRBV19 with TRBJ1-3; tentative D call: TRBD1 (5 bases). The CDR3 is made up of 14 amino acids. Germline V gene lookup returns CDR1 LNHDA and CDR2 SQIVND (reference sequence). Trimming removed 5 bases at V and 8 bases at J, with 16 bases between.